This TCR beta chain emerged from a study of shared clonotypes between healthy human individuals. Study-level background: Three plates each covered CD4 naive and memory; CD8 naive two, CD8 memory one.

TCRdb keeps only in-frame clones here, not all; method: immunoSEQ multiplex PCR. The repertoire has a few million clones, around 90% of them found once; the top ten carry 0.11% to 0.15%. Germline CDR1 WSHSY, CDR2 SAAADI. There are 16 residues in the CDR3. V dropped 1 base and J dropped 2 bases, with 13 bases sitting between them. The chain links TRBV10-2 to TRBJ2-3; tentative D call: TRBD1 (6 bases). The sample was naive CD4+ T cells sorted from blood. Subset noted: CD45RA+ positively selected. The sequence was obtained from a man aged 18 to 30 in good health. CDR3 nucleotide sequence: TGCGCCAGCAGTGAGTTGAGGCAGGGGTACACAGATACGCAGTATTTT. It is translated as CASSELRQGYTDTQYF.